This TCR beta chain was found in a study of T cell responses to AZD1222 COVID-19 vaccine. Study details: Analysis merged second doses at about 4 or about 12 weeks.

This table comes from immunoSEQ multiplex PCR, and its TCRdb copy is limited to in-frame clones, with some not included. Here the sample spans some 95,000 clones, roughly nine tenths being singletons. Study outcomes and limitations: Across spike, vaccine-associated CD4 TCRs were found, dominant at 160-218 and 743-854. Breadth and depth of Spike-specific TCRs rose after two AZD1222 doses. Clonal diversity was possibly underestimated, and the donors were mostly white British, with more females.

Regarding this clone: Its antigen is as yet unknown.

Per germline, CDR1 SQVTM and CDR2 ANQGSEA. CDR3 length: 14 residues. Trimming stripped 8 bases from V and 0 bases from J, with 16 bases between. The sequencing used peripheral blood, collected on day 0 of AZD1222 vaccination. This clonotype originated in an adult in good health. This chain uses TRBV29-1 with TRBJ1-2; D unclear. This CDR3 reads CSSSGGGTNYGYTF. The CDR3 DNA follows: TGCAGCTCCTCCGGCGGAGGGACTAACTATGGCTACACCTTC.